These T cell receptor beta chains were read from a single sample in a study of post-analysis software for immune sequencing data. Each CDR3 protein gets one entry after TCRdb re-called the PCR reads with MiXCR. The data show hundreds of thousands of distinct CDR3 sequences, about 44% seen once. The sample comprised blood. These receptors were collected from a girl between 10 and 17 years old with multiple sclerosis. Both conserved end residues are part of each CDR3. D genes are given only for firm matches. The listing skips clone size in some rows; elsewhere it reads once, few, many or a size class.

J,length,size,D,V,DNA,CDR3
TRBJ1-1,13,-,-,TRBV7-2,TGTGCCAGCAGCCCCCAATCGAACACTGAAGCTTTCTTT,CASSPQSNTEAFF
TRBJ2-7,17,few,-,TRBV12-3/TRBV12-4,TGTGCCAGCAGTTCTAACTTTAAAGCGGGCCCCTCCTACGAGCAGTACTTC,CASSSNFKAGPSYEQYF
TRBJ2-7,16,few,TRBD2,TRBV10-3,TGTGCCATCAGTGAGCCGAGGGGCGGGAGTGTCCACGAGCAGTACTTC,CAISEPRGGSVHEQYF
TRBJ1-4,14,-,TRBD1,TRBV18,TGTGCCAGCTCTCCCGGGACAGGGGGCGAAAAACTGTTTTTT,CASSPGTGGEKLFF
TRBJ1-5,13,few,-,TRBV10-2,TGCGCCAGCACCCCCTGGGGCAATCAGCCCCAGCATTTT,CASTPWGNQPQHF
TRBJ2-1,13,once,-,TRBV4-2,TGTGCCAGCAGCCAAGGTGACAGCTATGAGCAGTTCTTC,CASSQGDSYEQFF
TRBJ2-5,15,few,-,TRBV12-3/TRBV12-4,TGTGCCAGCAGTTTTTATTTAGGGGTCGGAGAGACCCAGTACTTC,CASSFYLGVGETQYF
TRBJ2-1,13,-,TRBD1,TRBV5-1,TGCGCCAGCAGTCGGGACAGGGGAAATGGGCAGTTCTTC,CASSRDRGNGQFF
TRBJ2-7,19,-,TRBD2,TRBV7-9,TGTGCCAGCAGCGACCTGGGACTAGCGTTTTACCGGAGCTCCTACGAGCAGTACTTC,CASSDLGLAFYRSSYEQYF
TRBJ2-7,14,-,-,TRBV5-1,TGCGCCAGCAGCTTGGAGGGGACGGTATACGAGCAGTACTTC,CASSLEGTVYEQYF
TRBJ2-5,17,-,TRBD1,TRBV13,TGTGCCAGCAGCTCGACAGGGGGCTACCTTAACCAGGAGACCCAGTACTTC,CASSSTGGYLNQETQYF
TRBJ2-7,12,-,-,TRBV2,TGTGCCAGCAGGGTGGACTCCTACGAGCAGTACTTC,CASRVDSYEQYF
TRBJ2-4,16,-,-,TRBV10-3,TGTGCCATCAGTGAAACAGCTACCCTAGACAAAAACATTCAGTACTTC,CAISETATLDKNIQYF
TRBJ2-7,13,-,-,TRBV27,TGTGCCAGCACCATGGGGCCTGGGGGGGAGCAGTACTTC,CASTMGPGGEQYF
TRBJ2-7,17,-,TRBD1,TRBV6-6,TGTGCCAGCAGCCCCTTCGTCAGACAGGGGGGACTCTACGAGCAGTACTTC,CASSPFVRQGGLYEQYF
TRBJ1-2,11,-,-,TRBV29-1,TGCAGCGCCGGGACGGTTTATGGCTACACCTTC,CSAGTVYGYTF
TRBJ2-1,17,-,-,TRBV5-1,TGCGCCAGCAGCTTGGGATCAGGGTCCAGCTCCTACAATGAGCAGTTCTTC,CASSLGSGSSSYNEQFF
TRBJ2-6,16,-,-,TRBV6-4,TGTGCCAGCACCAGTGCCCCCGGGACTGGGGCCAACGTCCTGACTTTC,CASTSAPGTGANVLTF
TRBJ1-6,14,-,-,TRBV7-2,TGTGCCAGCAGTATAACGGAGGGAAATTCACCCCTCCACTTT,CASSITEGNSPLHF
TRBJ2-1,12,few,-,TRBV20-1,TGCAGTGCTAGAGATGAAGCGAGGGGGCAGTTCTTC,CSARDEARGQFF
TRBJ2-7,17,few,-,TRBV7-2,TGTGCCAGCAGCTTAATGGAAGCGGCGGGACAGCCCTACGAGCAGTACTTC,CASSLMEAAGQPYEQYF
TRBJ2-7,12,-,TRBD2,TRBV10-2,TGCGCCAGCAGGTCCGGGGGGGGCGAGCAGTACTTC,CASRSGGGEQYF